This is a list of T cell receptor beta chains from one sample in a study of Ad26.COV2.S vaccination and SARS-CoV-2 variants. Here immunoSEQ multiplex PCR was the method, and the copy in TCRdb shows in-frame clones only, minus some. Found here are about 440,000 clones, roughly 85% of them singletons; the top ten hold over 10%. Sample: peripheral blood, taken in a trial of Ad26.COV2.S vaccine versus placebo. These receptors all stem from a person between 18 and 60 years old who received the Ad26.COV2.S COVID-19 vaccine or a placebo. Both conserved end residues are part of each CDR3. D genes are given only for firm matches. Not all rows give a size; the values are once, few, many and, for expanded clones, a class.

TRBV19,NA,NA,TRBJ2-5,TGTGCCAGTAGTATAGTCGTGGGCGGAGAGACCCAGTACTTC,CASSIVVGGETQYF
TRBV29-1,NA,NA,TRBJ1-3,TGCAGCGCGAGGGGCTCTGGCGCGGGAGGCACCATATATTTT,CSARGSGAGGTIYF
TRBV5-4,TRBD2,NA,TRBJ2-1,TGTGCCAGCAGCTCGGGGACCCTAGCGGGAGGGCCTTTGGAGCAGTTCTTC,CASSSGTLAGGPLEQFF
TRBV5-4,NA,NA,TRBJ2-7,TGTGCCAGCAGCTCCCTTGGTAGCTACGAGCAGTACTTC,CASSSLGSYEQYF
TRBV5-4,NA,once,TRBJ1-2,TGTGCCAGCAGCTCAGCGGGAGACTCATGGGGCTACACCTTC,CASSSAGDSWGYTF
TRBV5-5,NA,NA,TRBJ2-3,TGTGCCAGCAGCTTAGGGGAGTCTAGCACAGATACGCAGTATTTT,CASSLGESSTDTQYF
TRBV5-1,NA,NA,TRBJ1-3,TGCGCCAGCAGCTTGGAGGGGACTGGAAACACCATATATTTT,CASSLEGTGNTIYF
TRBV7-2,NA,NA,TRBJ2-7,TGTGCCAGCAGCTCTGAGGTAGGGTACGAGCAGTACTTC,CASSSEVGYEQYF
TRBV12-3/TRBV12-4,NA,NA,TRBJ1-2,TGTGCCAGCAGTTTAGGGCAGACCTATGGCTACACCTTC,CASSLGQTYGYTF
TRBV5-8,NA,NA,TRBJ1-5,TGTGCCAGCAGCTTCCGCAGCTATCAGCCCCAGCATTTT,CASSFRSYQPQHF
TRBV24-1,NA,NA,TRBJ2-5,TGTGCCGCCAGCGGCAGGCCCTTTAAAGAGACCCAGTACTTC,CAASGRPFKETQYF
TRBV19,TRBD2,NA,TRBJ2-1,TGTGCCAGTAGTATACTAGCGGGAGTAGGGAATGAGCAGTTCTTC,CASSILAGVGNEQFF